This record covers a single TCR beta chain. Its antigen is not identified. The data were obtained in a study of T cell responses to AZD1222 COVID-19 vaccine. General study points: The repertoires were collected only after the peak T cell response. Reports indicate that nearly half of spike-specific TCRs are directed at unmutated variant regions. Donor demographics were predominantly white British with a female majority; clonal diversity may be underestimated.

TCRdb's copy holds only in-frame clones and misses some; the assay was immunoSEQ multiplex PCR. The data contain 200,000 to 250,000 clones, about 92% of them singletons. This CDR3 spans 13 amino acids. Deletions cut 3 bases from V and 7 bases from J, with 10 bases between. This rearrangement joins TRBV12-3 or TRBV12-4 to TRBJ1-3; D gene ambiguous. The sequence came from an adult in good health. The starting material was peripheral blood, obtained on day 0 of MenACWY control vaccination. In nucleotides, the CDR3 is TGTGCCAGCAGTTTTTTGGGAGACAACACCATATATTTT. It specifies CASSFLGDNTIYF.